This T cell receptor beta chain was captured in a study of spatial heterogeneity in lung cancer. Every TCR cDNA molecule bore its own unique molecular identifier. TCRdb recomputed calls from the 5' RACE reads with MiXCR, one row per CDR3 protein. This table has about 10,000 distinct CDR3 sequences, over 6% appearing once. This CDR3 is built from 16 residues. V was pared by 5 bases and J by 7 bases, with 24 bases between. From germline, CDR1 is SGHAT and CDR2 FQNNGV. Study-wide points: How many expanded intratumoral alpha and beta TCRs were present tracked the tumor mutation count, which was a count of nonsynonymous mutations.

The time point denotes: sample taken at primary tumor resection. Whole RNA, which was extracted from tumor, nontumor lung tissue or frozen PBMC, was sequenced without any cell sorting. This clonotype was observed a handful of times. The antigen remains undetermined. For a library built for alpha chains, this beta chain is a stray read; little rests on its size. The specimen comprised lung tumor tissue, sampled at surgery. V gene TRBV11-2 combines with J gene TRBJ2-7; a possible D gene is TRBD2 (7 bases). This receptor was identified in a male donor with early-stage non-small cell lung cancer. The CDR3 protein is CASSPEGVGGRMEQYF. CDR3 nucleotide sequence: TGTGCCAGCAGCCCCGAGGGGGTGGGGGGGCGCATGGAGCAGTACTTC.